This TCR beta chain was captured by sequencing in a study of blood T cell repertoires in COVID-19. Overall study: The analysed material was cDNA or gDNA that came from T cells, B-cell-depleted T cells, or PBMCs.

The study drew participants aged 18 to 89 years from fewer than 30 US areas. Membership in each cohort depended on participant-reported clinical history. V lost 5 bases, J lost 5 bases, and 23 bases stayed unmatched. Germline V gene sequence: CDR1 MNHEY, CDR2 SMNVEV (reference sequence). The CDR3 loop spans 19 amino acids. This table comes from immunoSEQ multiplex PCR, and its TCRdb copy is limited to in-frame clones, with some not included. The repertoire holds roughly 200,000 clones, with approximately 92% as singletons. What was sequenced was PBMCs or T cells enriched from blood (not recorded which). This clonotype was sampled from a middle-aged woman with acute COVID-19. This chain joins TRBV27 and TRBJ1-1; TRBD1 matches at 7 bases. This chain's CDR3 is CASSTHDRVGGIKDTEAFF. In DNA form, the CDR3 reads TGTGCCAGCAGTACACACGACAGGGTAGGAGGAATTAAGGATACTGAAGCTTTCTTT.